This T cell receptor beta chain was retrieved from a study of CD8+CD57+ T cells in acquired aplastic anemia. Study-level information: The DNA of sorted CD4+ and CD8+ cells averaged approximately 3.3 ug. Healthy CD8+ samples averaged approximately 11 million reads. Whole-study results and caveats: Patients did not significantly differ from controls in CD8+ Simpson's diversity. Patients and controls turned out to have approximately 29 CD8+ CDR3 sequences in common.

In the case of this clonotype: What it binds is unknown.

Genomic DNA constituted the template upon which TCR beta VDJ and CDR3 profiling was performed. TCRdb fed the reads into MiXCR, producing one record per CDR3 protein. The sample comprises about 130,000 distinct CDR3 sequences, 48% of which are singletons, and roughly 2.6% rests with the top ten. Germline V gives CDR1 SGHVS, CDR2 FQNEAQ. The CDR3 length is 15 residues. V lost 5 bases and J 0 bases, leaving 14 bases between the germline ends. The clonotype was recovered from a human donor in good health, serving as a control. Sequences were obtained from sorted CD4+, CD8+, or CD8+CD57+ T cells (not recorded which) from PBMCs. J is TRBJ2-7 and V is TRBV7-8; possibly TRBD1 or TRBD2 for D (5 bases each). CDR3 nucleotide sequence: TGTGCCAGCAGCAGAACCCCGGGGCCCTCCTACGAGCAGTACTTC. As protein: CASSRTPGPSYEQYF. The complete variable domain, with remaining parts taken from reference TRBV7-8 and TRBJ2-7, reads GAGVSQSPRYKVAKRGQDVALRCDPISGHVSLFWYQQALGQGPEFLTYFQNEAQLDKSGLPSDRFFAERPEGSVSTLKIQRTQQEDSAVYLCASSRTPGPSYEQYFGPGTRLTVT.